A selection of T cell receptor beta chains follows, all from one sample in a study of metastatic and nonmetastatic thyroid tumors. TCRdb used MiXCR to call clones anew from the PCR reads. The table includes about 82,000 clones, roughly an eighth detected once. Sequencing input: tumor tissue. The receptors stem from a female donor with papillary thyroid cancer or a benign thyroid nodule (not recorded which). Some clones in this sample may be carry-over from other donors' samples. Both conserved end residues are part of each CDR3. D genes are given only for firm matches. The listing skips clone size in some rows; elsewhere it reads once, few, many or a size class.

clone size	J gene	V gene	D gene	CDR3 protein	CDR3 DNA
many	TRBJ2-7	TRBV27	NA	CASSFLGGGEQYF	TGTGCCAGCAGTTTCCTCGGGGGAGGCGAGCAGTACTTC
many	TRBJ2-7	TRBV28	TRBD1	CASSLSAGGSYEQYF	TGTGCCAGCAGTTTATCGGCAGGGGGATCCTACGAGCAGTACTTC
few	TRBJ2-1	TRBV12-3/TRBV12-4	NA	CSSSGGTGGWFEQFF	TGTTCCAGCAGTGGGGGGACTGGGGGTTGGTTTGAGCAGTTCTTC
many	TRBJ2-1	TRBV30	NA	CAWRGGWDNEQFF	TGTGCCTGGAGAGGCGGGTGGGACAATGAGCAGTTCTTC
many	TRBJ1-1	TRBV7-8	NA	CASSLRIGGPTEAFF	TGTGCCAGCAGCTTACGGATAGGAGGCCCCACTGAAGCTTTCTTT
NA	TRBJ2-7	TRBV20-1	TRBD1	CSARGTGELYEQYF	TGCAGTGCTAGGGGAACAGGGGAACTATACGAGCAGTACTTC
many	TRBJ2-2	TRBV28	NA	CASSLRGGTGELFF	TGTGCCAGCAGTTTACGGGGAGGAACCGGGGAGCTGTTTTTT
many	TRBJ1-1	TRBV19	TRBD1	CASNSRGIEGTEAFF	TGTGCCAGTAATAGCAGGGGGATCGAGGGCACTGAAGCTTTCTTT
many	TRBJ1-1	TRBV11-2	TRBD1	CASSLTGLSPEAFF	TGTGCCAGCAGCTTGACAGGGCTAAGCCCTGAAGCTTTCTTT
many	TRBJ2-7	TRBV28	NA	CASSLRRNGPDEQYF	TGTGCCAGCAGTTTGAGGCGAAATGGGCCGGACGAGCAGTACTTC
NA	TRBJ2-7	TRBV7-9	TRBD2	CASSPSSGSSYDQYF	TGTGCCAGCAGCCCCTCTAGCGGTAGCTCCTACGATCAGTACTTC
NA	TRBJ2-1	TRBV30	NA	CAWSAPLGNEQFF	TGTGCCTGGAGTGCCCCCCTAGGTAATGAGCAGTTCTTC
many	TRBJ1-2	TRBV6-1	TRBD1	CASSEDRDRGYTF	TGTGCCAGCAGCGAGGACAGGGATCGAGGCTACACCTTC
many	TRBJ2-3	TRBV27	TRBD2	CASSFAGEHTDTQYF	TGTGCCAGCAGTTTTGCGGGAGAGCACACAGATACGCAGTATTTT
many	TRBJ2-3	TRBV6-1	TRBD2	CASSEAGTAGGTDTQYF	TGTGCCAGCAGTGAAGCGGGTACGGCGGGAGGCACAGATACGCAGTATTTT
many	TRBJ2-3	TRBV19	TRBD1	CATKATGATDTQYF	TGTGCCACCAAGGCCACAGGGGCCACAGATACGCAGTATTTT
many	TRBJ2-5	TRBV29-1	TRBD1	CSVGTGDTQYF	TGCAGCGTTGGGACAGGGGATACCCAGTACTTC
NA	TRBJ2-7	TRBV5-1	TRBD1	CASSRGQTGEQYF	TGCGCCAGCAGTCGGGGACAGACTGGGGAGCAGTACTTC
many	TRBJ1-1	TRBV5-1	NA	CASSLVGRETEAFF	TGCGCCAGCAGCTTGGTAGGGAGAGAGACTGAAGCTTTCTTT
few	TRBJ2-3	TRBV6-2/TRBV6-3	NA	CASIYFAGLCTDTQYF	TGTGCCAGCATTTACTTTGCGGGCCTGTGCACAGATACGCAGTATTTT
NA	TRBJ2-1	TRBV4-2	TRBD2	CASSPYGGSVGEQFF	TGTGCCAGCAGCCCCTACGGCGGGAGCGTCGGTGAGCAGTTCTTT
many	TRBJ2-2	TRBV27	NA	CASSFNTGELFF	TGTGCCAGCAGTTTCAACACCGGGGAGCTGTTTTTT